This TCR beta chain stems from a study of PD-1 blockade in classical Hodgkin lymphoma. CDR1 and CDR2 (germline): LNHDA, SQIVND (reference sequence). The CDR3 is 15 amino acids. V gave up 5 bases and J gave up 2 bases, with 13 bases separating them. The table came from immunoSEQ multiplex PCR; TCRdb's copy has only in-frame clones and leaves some out. The sample shows around 45,000 clones, roughly 73% of them seen only once. General study points: Complete responders matched newly diagnosed patients in baseline diversity. TCR diversity in CD4+, not CD8+, cells rose significantly by C4D1. At baseline, newly diagnosed patients reportedly showed less TCR diversity than healthy donors.

For this clone: Its specificity is not known.

Time point: cycle 4 day 1 (C4D1), after 5 to 7 weeks of nivolumab. Each and every patient relapsed after autologous stem cell transplantation, and patients got differing brentuximab vedotin exposure. Under best response, outcomes were complete response, partial response or progressive disease. Sample: peripheral blood mononuclear cells (PBMCs), taken before the fourth cycle of nivolumab. This sequence joins TRBV19 and TRBJ1-5; no clear D gene. The TCR originated in a human donor with classical Hodgkin lymphoma. CDR3: CASSSILSGNQPQHF. CDR3 in DNA: TGTGCCAGTAGTTCTATCTTGTCGGGCAATCAGCCCCAGCATTTT. The variable domain in full, completed from reference TRBV19 and TRBJ1-5, reads DGGITQSPKYLFRKEGQNVTLSCEQNLNHDAMYWYRQDPGQGLRLIYYSQIVNDFQKGDIAEGYSVSREKKESFPLTVTSAQKNPTAFYLCASSSILSGNQPQHFGDGTRLSIL.